These T cell receptor beta chains were read from a single sample in a study of cytomegalovirus exposure and HLA in healthy donors. Profiling relied on immunoSEQ multiplex PCR, and the TCRdb table lists in-frame clones only, not all of them. Among 150,000 to 200,000 clones listed, around 86% were seen once. Specimen: PBMCs. The receptor set was obtained from a woman between 18 and 29 years old in good health and CMV-seronegative. The CDR3 runs from the conserved cysteine through the conserved F or W. D genes are given only for firm matches. The size entry is marked missing in some rows and otherwise reads once, few, many or a size class.

14 . TRBJ1-1 . TRBV12-5 TGTGCTAGTGGTAACCCCAGATTGAACACTGAAGCTTTCTTT CASGNPRLNTEAFF
13 . TRBJ2-7 . TRBV2 TGTGCCAGCAGTGAAGGGGGCCGCTACGAGCAGTACTTC CASSEGGRYEQYF
15 TRBD1 TRBJ1-4 . TRBV5-1 TGCGCCAGCAGCTTAGGACAGGGGGCTAATGAAAAACTGTTTTTT CASSLGQGANEKLFF
15 TRBD1 TRBJ1-3 . TRBV2 TGTGCCAGCAGACCTAAACAGGGGGCTGGAAACACCATATATTTT CASRPKQGAGNTIYF
14 TRBD1 TRBJ1-1 once TRBV30 TGTGCCTGGAGTGTAGAGGGACAGGGAACTGAAGCTTTCTTT CAWSVEGQGTEAFF
12 . TRBJ1-1 . TRBV29-1 TGCAGCGTGGACTTTAAGAACACTGAAGCTTTCTTT CSVDFKNTEAFF
15 . TRBJ1-6 once TRBV16 TGTGCCAGCAGCCAATCTGGGACAAAGAATTCACCCCTCCACTTT CASSQSGTKNSPLHF
17 TRBD1 TRBJ2-6 . TRBV11-3 TGTGCCAGCAGCTTAGGACAGGGGGTTGCTGGGGCCAACGTCCTGACTTTC CASSLGQGVAGANVLTF
14 . TRBJ2-7 once TRBV11-2 TGTGCCAGCAGCTTAGAGGCAGACACCTACGAGCAGTACTTC CASSLEADTYEQYF
16 TRBD1 TRBJ2-7 . TRBV18 TGTGCCAGCTCACCGCCTTCCGGGACAGGTTTCTACGAGCAGTACTTC CASSPPSGTGFYEQYF
16 TRBD2 TRBJ2-3 . TRBV19 TGTGCCAGTAGTATGTCCGGGACTAGCGGGAGGCGAACGCAGTATTTT CASSMSGTSGRRTQYF
12 . TRBJ2-7 . TRBV12-5 TGTGCTAGTGGTTTGGTACATGGCGAGCAGTACTTC CASGLVHGEQYF
16 TRBD2 TRBJ2-7 . TRBV4-1 TGCGCCAGCAGCCAAGATTTGAGCGGGAGGGCTGGCGAGCAGTACTTC CASSQDLSGRAGEQYF
12 TRBD1 TRBJ2-1 . TRBV7-3 TGTGCCAGCAGCCGAGACAGGGGCTTCGTTGTCTTC CASSRDRGFVVF
16 TRBD1 TRBJ2-2 . TRBV6-6 TGTGCCAGCAGTTACTCGTTGGGACAGGGACCCGGGGAGCTGTTTTTT CASSYSLGQGPGELFF
15 TRBD2 TRBJ2-5 . TRBV2 TGTGCCAGCAGTCGACTAGCGGGAAATCAAGAGACCCAGTACTTC CASSRLAGNQETQYF
13 . TRBJ1-6 . TRBV10-3 TGTGCCATCCGAGGACAGTTAGATTCACCCCTCCACTTT CAIRGQLDSPLHF
17 . TRBJ2-4 . TRBV27 TGTGCCAGCAGTTCCCCGGGACTCGATGGGGGCAAAAACATTCAGTACTTC CASSSPGLDGGKNIQYF
14 . TRBJ1-5 . TRBV7-2 TGTGCCAGCAGCTCAGGACAGAACAATCAGCCCCAGCATTTT CASSSGQNNQPQHF
14 . TRBJ2-5 . TRBV18 TGTGCCAGCTCACCACCGTCGGGAAAAGAGACCCAGTACTTC CASSPPSGKETQYF
20 TRBD1 TRBJ2-3 . TRBV28 TGTGCCAGCAGTCTATATCCGGGGGACAGGAAACACGCTAGCACAGATACGCAGTATTTT CASSLYPGDRKHASTDTQYF
16 . TRBJ1-2 . TRBV7-8 TGTGCCAGCAGCTTATCGCCACAGGTGGTGGCCTATGGCTACACCTTC CASSLSPQVVAYGYTF
12 . TRBJ1-1 . TRBV5-5 TGTGCCAGCAGCGCGAGGAACACTGAAGCTTTCTTT CASSARNTEAFF
17 . TRBJ2-3 . TRBV4-1 TGCGCCAGCAGCCAGCCCGGGGGGCCTCAGCGCACAGATACGCAGTATTTT CASSQPGGPQRTDTQYF
15 TRBD1 TRBJ1-3 . TRBV19 TGTGCCAGTAGTTTCCGGACAGGCACTGGAAACACCATATATTTT CASSFRTGTGNTIYF
16 . TRBJ2-2 once TRBV30 TGTGCCTGGAGTCCCCCGACACTAGCGAACACCGGGGAGCTGTTTTTT CAWSPPTLANTGELFF
16 . TRBJ2-1 . TRBV10-2 TGCGCCAGCAGTGGGTTTGGGGGCCCCTCGGGCAATGAGCAGTTCTTC CASSGFGGPSGNEQFF
15 TRBD1 TRBJ2-3 . TRBV2 TGTGCCAGCAGTGACGGGACAGGGGACACAGATACGCAGTATTTT CASSDGTGDTDTQYF
13 TRBD2 TRBJ2-5 . TRBV30 TGTGCCTGGAGTAAACTAGCGGTTGGGGCCCAGTACTTC CAWSKLAVGAQYF
12 . TRBJ2-7 . TRBV21-1 TGTGCCAGCAGCAACCCCCAGTGGGAGCAGTACTTC CASSNPQWEQYF
17 TRBD1 TRBJ2-7 . TRBV10-2 TGCGCCAGCAGCCCCACCCACAGGACAGGGAACTCCTACGAGCAGTACTTC CASSPTHRTGNSYEQYF
15 . TRBJ1-6 . TRBV5-8 TGTGCCAGCAGTGGGCTGCAGACCAATAATTCACCCCTCCACTTT CASSGLQTNNSPLHF
18 TRBD2 TRBJ2-7 . TRBV5-6 TGTGCCAGCAGCCGCAGACTAGCGGGATTAATCCTCTCGGACGAGCAGTACTTC CASSRRLAGLILSDEQYF
14 TRBD2 TRBJ2-1 . TRBV5-1 TGCGCCAGCGGCGGGACTAGCGGGGGCAATGAGCAGTTCTTC CASGGTSGGNEQFF
14 . TRBJ2-7 . TRBV7-2 TGTGCCAGCAGTTTACTTCGGGGTGTCTACGAGCAGTACTTC CASSLLRGVYEQYF
14 . TRBJ2-7 few TRBV5-1 TGCGCCAGCAGCTTGGGTAGAATAACCTACGAGCAGTACTTC CASSLGRITYEQYF
13 . TRBJ1-1 few TRBV29-1 TGCAGCGTCGAGACGAGGGAGGACACTGAAGCTTTCTTT CSVETREDTEAFF
15 . TRBJ2-1 . TRBV11-2 TGTGCCAGCAGCTGGGGGGGGGCCCTGAACAATGAGCAGTTCTTC CASSWGGALNNEQFF
12 TRBD1 TRBJ1-1 . TRBV6-5 TGTGCCAGCAGGGGCGGGACAGGAGGAGCTTTCTTT CASRGGTGGAFF
16 TRBD2 TRBJ2-7 . TRBV5-4 TGTGCCAGCAGCTTTGGGGGCGGGAGGGTCGACTACGAGCAGTACTTC CASSFGGGRVDYEQYF
16 TRBD1 TRBJ2-7 . TRBV11-2 TGTGCCAGCAGCGCCGACCCGGGACAGGGATCCTACGAGCAGTACTTC CASSADPGQGSYEQYF
12 . TRBJ1-5 . TRBV6-1 TGTGCCAGCAGACACAGCAATCAGCCCCAGCATTTT CASRHSNQPQHF
11 TRBD1 TRBJ2-5 . TRBV29-1 TGCAGCGACGGACAGGTGGAGACCCAGTACTTC CSDGQVETQYF
14 . TRBJ1-2 . TRBV7-6 TGTGCCAGCAGCTTAGACGACAGGAACTATGGCTACACCTTC CASSLDDRNYGYTF
16 . TRBJ2-1 . TRBV18 TGTGCCAGCTCACCGGTGGGCATGGGCTCCTACAATGAGCAGTTCTTC CASSPVGMGSYNEQFF
17 TRBD1 TRBJ1-5 . TRBV6-1 TGTGCCAGCAGTGAGGGTGACAGGGGCGGGAGCAATCAGCCCCAGCATTTT CASSEGDRGGSNQPQHF
18 . TRBJ2-7 few TRBV27 TGTGCCAGCAGTCCCAGTCGTCTCTCGGCAGGGTACTTTGGCGAGCAGTACTTC CASSPSRLSAGYFGEQYF
13 TRBD1 TRBJ1-6 once TRBV4-1 TGCGCCAGCGGAACAGGGGGGAGATCACCCCTCCACTTT CASGTGGRSPLHF
14 . TRBJ1-2 . TRBV7-2 TGTGCCAGCAGCTTATTGGCAGGGTTGATCGGCTACACCTTC CASSLLAGLIGYTF
13 . TRBJ2-1 . TRBV27 TGTGCCAGCAGCCGATCAGCCTACAATGAGCAGTTCTTC CASSRSAYNEQFF
14 TRBD2 TRBJ2-1 . TRBV29-1 TGCAGCGTGGGACTATACTATTCCTACAATGAGCAGTTCTTC CSVGLYYSYNEQFF
16 TRBD2 TRBJ2-7 . TRBV9 TGTGCCAGCAGCTACGGACTAGCGGGGTCGACCTACGAGCAGTACTTC CASSYGLAGSTYEQYF
14 TRBD2 TRBJ2-4 . TRBV30 TGTGCCTGGACCCGGGGGGGGACTGAAAACATTCAGTACTTC CAWTRGGTENIQYF